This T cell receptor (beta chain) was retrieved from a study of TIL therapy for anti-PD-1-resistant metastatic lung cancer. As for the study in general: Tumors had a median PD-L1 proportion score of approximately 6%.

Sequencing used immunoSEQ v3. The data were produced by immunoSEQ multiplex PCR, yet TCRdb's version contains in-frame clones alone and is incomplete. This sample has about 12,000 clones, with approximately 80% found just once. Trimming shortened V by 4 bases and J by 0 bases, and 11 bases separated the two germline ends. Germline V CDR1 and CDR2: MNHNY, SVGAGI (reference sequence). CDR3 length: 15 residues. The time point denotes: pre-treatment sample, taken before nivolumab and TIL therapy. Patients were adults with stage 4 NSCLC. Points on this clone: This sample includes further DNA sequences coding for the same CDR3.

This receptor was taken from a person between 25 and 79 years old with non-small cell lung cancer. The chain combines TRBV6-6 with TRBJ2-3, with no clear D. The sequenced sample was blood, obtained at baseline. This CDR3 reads CASSWTEPSTDTQYF. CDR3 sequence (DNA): TGTGCCAGCAGTTGGACGGAACCTAGCACAGATACGCAGTATTTT.